This T cell receptor (beta chain) was identified in a study of cytomegalovirus exposure and HLA in healthy donors. This clone showed up just a few times. The PCR had 60 Vbeta and 13 Jbeta primers. Generated by immunoSEQ multiplex PCR, the TCRdb table keeps only in-frame clones and is missing some. Of some 130,000 clones in the sample, 73% are singletons; the top ten hold roughly 1.3%. CDR3 length: 14 amino acids. V lost 3 bases and J 5 bases, leaving 13 bases between the germline ends. Germline V gene lookup returns CDR1 SEHNR and CDR2 FQNEAQ (reference sequence). Each donor was healthy, and each was a bone marrow donor.

This sequence joins TRBV7-9 and TRBJ1-1, with D possibly being TRBD1 (5 bases). Sequenced material: PBMCs. The sequence was collected from a woman between 35 and 50 years old in good health and CMV-seronegative. The CDR3 reads CASSLGLGGTEAFF. In DNA, the CDR3 is TGTGCCAGCAGCTTGGGGCTGGGGGGGACTGAAGCTTTCTTT. Full variable domain (missing parts from reference TRBV7-9 and TRBJ1-1): DTGVSQNPRHKITKRGQNVTFRCDPISEHNRLYWYRQTLGQGPEFLTYFQNEAQLEKSRLLSDRFSAERPKGSFSTLEIQRTEQGDSAMYLCASSLGLGGTEAFFGQGTRLTVV.